The 5 T cell receptor beta chains below were found in one sample sequenced in a study of cytomegalovirus exposure and HLA in healthy donors. Produced via immunoSEQ multiplex PCR; TCRdb's table is partial and in-frame only. The sample has some 230,000 clones, approximately 90% seen once. The sequenced material came from PBMCs. Receptors originate from a woman aged 18-29 years in good health and CMV-seronegative.

The rearrangement joins TRBV5-4 to TRBJ2-2; TRBD1 aligns across 10 bases. The CDR3 is 16 amino acids. Looked up from germline, CDR1 is SGHNT and CDR2 is YYREEE (reference sequence). V shed 4 bases and J 3 bases; nucleotides not matched to a gene: 6. The CDR3, as DNA: TGTGCCAGCAGCGCGAGACAGGGGGCCGACACCGGGGAGCTGTTTTTT. Amino acids: CASSARQGADTGELFF.

The chain joins TRBV29-1 to TRBJ1-1; D perhaps matches TRBD1 (6 bases). The CDR3 is made up of 14 amino acids. In germline, CDR1 is SQVTM, CDR2 ANQGSEA. V was shortened by 7 bases and J by 4 bases, with 19 bases between the two germline ends. The CDR3, as DNA: TGCAGCGCTTTGACCCTCTTAGGGGGCACTGAAGCTTTCTTT. This encodes CSALTLLGGTEAFF. The full variable domain, completed using reference TRBV29-1 and TRBJ1-1, is SAVISQKPSRDICQRGTSLTIQCQVDSQVTMMFWYRQQPGQSLTLIATANQGSEATYESGFVIDKFPISRPNLTFSTLTVSNMSPEDSSIYLCSALTLLGGTEAFFGQGTRLTVV.

Only a few counts were recorded for this clone. The sample holds other DNA sequences that translate to the same CDR3. This chain links TRBV27 with TRBJ2-7, with 9 nucleotides matching TRBD1. CDR3 length: 14 amino acids. CDR1 MNHEY and CDR2 SMNVEV come from the germline V gene (reference sequence). V lost 6 bases and J lost 2; bases outside the gene matches: 5. CDR3 protein: CASRAGQGPYEQYF. The CDR3 DNA sequence: TGTGCCAGCAGAGCGGGACAGGGCCCCTACGAGCAGTACTTC.

V and J are TRBV12-5 and TRBJ1-4; 8 positions match TRBD1. Per germline, CDR1 LGHNT and CDR2 FRNRAP. V lost 3 bases to trimming and J lost 4 bases; unmatched junction nucleotides: 4. The CDR3 totals 15 residues. The CDR3 DNA is TGTGCTAGTGGTTTACCGGGACAGGTTAATGAAAAACTGTTTTTT. Protein sequence: CASGLPGQVNEKLFF.

The V gene is TRBV7-8, the J gene TRBJ2-7, with D perhaps matching TRBD2 (6 bases). CDR3 size: 14 residues. CDR1 is SGHVS, CDR2 FQNEAQ, per germline. V shed 0 bases and J shed 6 bases, with 12 bases lying between them. CDR3 bases: TGTGCCAGCAGCTTAGCCCCGGGAGTGTCCGAGCAGTACTTC. It translates to CASSLAPGVSEQYF.